This T cell receptor beta chain was identified in a study of PD-L1 blockade in urothelial cancer (dated by TCRdb to about 2017). About the investigation overall: Every patient began therapy around 2014 and was given atezolizumab 1,200 mg intravenously every 3 weeks. About 85% of the roughly 29 patients were identified as males with urothelial cancer of bladder origin, and a prior smoking history was reported by 18 of 29 patients. Blood samples were analyzed 3 weeks after the start of treatment (second dose) and 6 weeks after the start of treatment. Roughly 9 patients reached durable clinical benefit, while 15 to 25 patients did not. Pretreatment tumor samples, along with matched peripheral blood collected serially before and after atezolizumab treatment, underwent TCR sequencing. Somatic, immune and clinical correlates of response to PD-L1 blockade with atezolizumab in urothelial cancer were the focus of an exploratory multi-omic analysis. Progression-free survival longer than 6 months counted as durable clinical benefit, and TCR features were additionally tested against both progression-free and overall survival. In the same patients, whole exome sequencing and RNA sequencing of pretreatment tumors were performed in addition to TCR sequencing. Blood samples yielded a median of around 150,000 T cells and roughly 83,000 unique TCRs, with median clonality 0.080. Patients had an ECOG performance status of 0 or 1 and had received between 0 and 3 prior chemotherapy regimens. Pretreatment blood TCR-seq was available for 30 or so patients, at least one posttreatment blood collection was obtained for about 24 patients, and tumor TCR-seq was available for about 24 patients. What the research found in general, with its limitations: Because of the small sample size (n = 29) and the many exploratory analyses performed, the results are intended to be regarded as hypothesis-generating. At 3 weeks after the start of treatment, tumor-associated TCR clones in peripheral blood had expanded more in patients with durable benefit (n of about 20, p = 0.022). Improved progression-free and overall survival was associated with having pretreatment peripheral blood TCR clonality below the median.

About this clone itself: Its antigen has not been determined. Qualities for individual bases were not recorded, and no much larger clone is one base off.

Each PCR received spiked-in synthetic TCR analog templates so that absolute template abundance could be estimated from read counts. TCRbeta CDR3 regions were amplified from genomic DNA with bias-controlled V and J gene primers using the immunoSEQ assay. Rearranged TCRbeta segments were sequenced at approximately 20X coverage. The study's own analysis went as follows. Clustering was used to correct sequencing errors, and CDR3s were annotated against IMGT so that V, D and J genes could be assigned. Only productive TCRbeta rearrangements were used in downstream analyses, excluding out-of-frame or stop-codon sequences. Clonality was calculated as one minus the Shannon entropy normalized by the log of the number of unique productive sequences. Fisher's exact test with Benjamini-Hochberg correction, using a cutoff of adjusted p below 0.01, was how clones that differed between time points or between blood and tumor were identified. Imported from immuneACCESS, the table was reduced by TCRdb to in-frame sequences with V and J called. These copies leave out some clones; in studies compared against another copy, an unresolved V gene accounts for under half, and the cause of the remainder is not known. V, J and clone size are taken as reported in that table, and D and trimming were inferred from the DNA itself. This sample gives around 130,000 clones in total; around 84% of them show up just once. The top ten constitute under 3.5% of the sample.

The time point label on this specimen signifies: pretreatment peripheral blood. The cohort included about 27 patients with locally advanced or metastatic urothelial carcinoma who were treated at Memorial Sloan Kettering on a trial protocol. Peripheral blood mononuclear cells were collected pretreatment and during treatment, at between 1 and 8 total time points per patient. The Qiagen DNeasy Blood extraction kit was used to purify genomic DNA from total PBMCs and tumor samples. PBMCs were collected pretreatment and during treatment and were isolated and stored as previously described. Relative to germline, V is 1 base shorter and J is 6 bases shorter, with 6 bases between their ends. Its CDR3 holds 12 amino acids, cysteine through phenylalanine. The retained sequence is limited to the CDR3, 36 bases, with the frame set at the first base. Sequences SGHRS (CDR1) and YFSETQ (CDR2) are obtained from the germline V gene.

The input for sequencing was PBMCs, taken around atezolizumab (anti-PD-L1) treatment. The TCR originated in a man aged 45 to 65 with urothelial cancer. The chain couples TRBV5-1 to TRBJ2-3; tentative D gene TRBD2, with 5 bases matching. Here is the DNA: TGCGCCAGCAGCTTGAGGGAGGATACGCAGTATTTT. It specifies CASSLREDTQYF.